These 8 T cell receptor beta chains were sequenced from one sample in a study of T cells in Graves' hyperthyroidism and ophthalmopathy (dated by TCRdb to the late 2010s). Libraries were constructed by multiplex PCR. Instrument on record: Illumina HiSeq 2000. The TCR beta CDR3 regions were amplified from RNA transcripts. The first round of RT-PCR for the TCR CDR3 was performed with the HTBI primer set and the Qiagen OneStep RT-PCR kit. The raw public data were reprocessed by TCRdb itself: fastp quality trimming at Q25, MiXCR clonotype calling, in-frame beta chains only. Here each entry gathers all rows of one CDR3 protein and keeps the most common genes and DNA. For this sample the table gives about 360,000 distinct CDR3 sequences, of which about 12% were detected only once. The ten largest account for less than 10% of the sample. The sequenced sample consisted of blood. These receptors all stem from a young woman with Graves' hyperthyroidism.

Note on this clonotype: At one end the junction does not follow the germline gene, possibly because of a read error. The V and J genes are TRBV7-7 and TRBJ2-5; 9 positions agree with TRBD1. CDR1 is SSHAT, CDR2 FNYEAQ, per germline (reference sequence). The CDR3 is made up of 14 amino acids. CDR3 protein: CASSLEDRGRIQYF. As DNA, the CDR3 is TGTGCTAGCAGCTTGGAGGACAGGGGAAGGATCCAGTACTTC.

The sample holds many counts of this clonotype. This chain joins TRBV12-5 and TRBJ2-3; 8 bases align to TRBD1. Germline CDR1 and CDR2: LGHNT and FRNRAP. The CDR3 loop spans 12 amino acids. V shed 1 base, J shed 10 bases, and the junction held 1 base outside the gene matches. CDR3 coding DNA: TGTGCTAGTGGTTTGGGACAGGGGCCGCAGTATTTT. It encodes CASGLGQGPQYF.

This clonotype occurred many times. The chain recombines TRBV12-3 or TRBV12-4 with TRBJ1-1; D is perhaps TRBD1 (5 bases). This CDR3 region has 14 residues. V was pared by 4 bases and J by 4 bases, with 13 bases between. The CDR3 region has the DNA TGTGCCAGCAGTTCCACCAGGGCGGGCACTGAAGCTTTCTTT. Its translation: CASSSTRAGTEAFF.

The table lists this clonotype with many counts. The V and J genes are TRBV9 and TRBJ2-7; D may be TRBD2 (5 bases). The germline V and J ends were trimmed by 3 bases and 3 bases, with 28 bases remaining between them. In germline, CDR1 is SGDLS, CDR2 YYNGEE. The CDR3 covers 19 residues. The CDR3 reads CASSGAAEGGEPQIYEQYF. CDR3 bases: TGTGCCAGCAGCGGGGCCGCAGAGGGCGGCGAACCTCAAATCTACGAGCAGTACTTC.

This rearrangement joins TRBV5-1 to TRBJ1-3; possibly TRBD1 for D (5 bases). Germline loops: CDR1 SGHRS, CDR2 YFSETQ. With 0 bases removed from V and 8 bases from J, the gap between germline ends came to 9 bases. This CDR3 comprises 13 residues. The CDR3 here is CASSLVGVDTIYF. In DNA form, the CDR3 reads TGCGCCAGCAGCTTGGTGGGGGTCGACACCATATATTTT.

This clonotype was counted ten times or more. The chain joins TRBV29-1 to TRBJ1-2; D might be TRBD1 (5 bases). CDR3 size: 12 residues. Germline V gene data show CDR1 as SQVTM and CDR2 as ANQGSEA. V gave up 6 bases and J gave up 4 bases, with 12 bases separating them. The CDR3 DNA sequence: TGCAGCGTGCGCCAGGGAACCTATGGCTACACCTTC. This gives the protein CSVRQGTYGYTF.

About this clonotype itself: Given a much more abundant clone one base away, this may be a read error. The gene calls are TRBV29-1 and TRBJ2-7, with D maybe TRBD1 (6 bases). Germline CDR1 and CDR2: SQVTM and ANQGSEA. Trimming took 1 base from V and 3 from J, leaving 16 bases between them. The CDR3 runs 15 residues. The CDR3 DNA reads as TGCAGCGTTGAAGGGTTGGGGGCCGGTTACTACGAGCAGTACTTC. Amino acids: CSVEGLGAGYYEQYF.

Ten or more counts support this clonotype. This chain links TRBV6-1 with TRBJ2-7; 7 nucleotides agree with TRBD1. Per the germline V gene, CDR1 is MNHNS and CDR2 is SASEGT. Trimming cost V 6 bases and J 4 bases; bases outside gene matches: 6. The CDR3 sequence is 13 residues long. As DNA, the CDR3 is TGTGCCAGCAGCTCACAGGGGCTTTACGAGCAGTACTTC. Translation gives CASSSQGLYEQYF.